The subject of this entry is one TCR beta chain. The sample is drawn from a study of blood T cell repertoires in COVID-19. Here immunoSEQ multiplex PCR was the method, and the copy in TCRdb shows in-frame clones only, minus some. This sample has 250,000 or so clones, with approximately 89% found just once. The clonotype comes from a woman in her thirties or forties with acute COVID-19. Sequences were obtained from PBMCs or T cells enriched from blood (not recorded which).

CDR3 in amino acids: CASSQGVSGTDTQYF. The CDR3 nucleotides are TGTGCCAGCAGCCAAGGTGTTAGCGGGACAGATACGCAGTATTTT. This sequence joins TRBV3-1 (or the pseudogene TRBV3-2) and TRBJ2-3; 7 bases agree with TRBD2. Trimming at V came to 1 base and at J to 3 bases, leaving 4 bases not matched to a gene. Per germline, CDR1 LGHDT and CDR2 YNNKEL (reference sequence). This CDR3 region has 15 residues.